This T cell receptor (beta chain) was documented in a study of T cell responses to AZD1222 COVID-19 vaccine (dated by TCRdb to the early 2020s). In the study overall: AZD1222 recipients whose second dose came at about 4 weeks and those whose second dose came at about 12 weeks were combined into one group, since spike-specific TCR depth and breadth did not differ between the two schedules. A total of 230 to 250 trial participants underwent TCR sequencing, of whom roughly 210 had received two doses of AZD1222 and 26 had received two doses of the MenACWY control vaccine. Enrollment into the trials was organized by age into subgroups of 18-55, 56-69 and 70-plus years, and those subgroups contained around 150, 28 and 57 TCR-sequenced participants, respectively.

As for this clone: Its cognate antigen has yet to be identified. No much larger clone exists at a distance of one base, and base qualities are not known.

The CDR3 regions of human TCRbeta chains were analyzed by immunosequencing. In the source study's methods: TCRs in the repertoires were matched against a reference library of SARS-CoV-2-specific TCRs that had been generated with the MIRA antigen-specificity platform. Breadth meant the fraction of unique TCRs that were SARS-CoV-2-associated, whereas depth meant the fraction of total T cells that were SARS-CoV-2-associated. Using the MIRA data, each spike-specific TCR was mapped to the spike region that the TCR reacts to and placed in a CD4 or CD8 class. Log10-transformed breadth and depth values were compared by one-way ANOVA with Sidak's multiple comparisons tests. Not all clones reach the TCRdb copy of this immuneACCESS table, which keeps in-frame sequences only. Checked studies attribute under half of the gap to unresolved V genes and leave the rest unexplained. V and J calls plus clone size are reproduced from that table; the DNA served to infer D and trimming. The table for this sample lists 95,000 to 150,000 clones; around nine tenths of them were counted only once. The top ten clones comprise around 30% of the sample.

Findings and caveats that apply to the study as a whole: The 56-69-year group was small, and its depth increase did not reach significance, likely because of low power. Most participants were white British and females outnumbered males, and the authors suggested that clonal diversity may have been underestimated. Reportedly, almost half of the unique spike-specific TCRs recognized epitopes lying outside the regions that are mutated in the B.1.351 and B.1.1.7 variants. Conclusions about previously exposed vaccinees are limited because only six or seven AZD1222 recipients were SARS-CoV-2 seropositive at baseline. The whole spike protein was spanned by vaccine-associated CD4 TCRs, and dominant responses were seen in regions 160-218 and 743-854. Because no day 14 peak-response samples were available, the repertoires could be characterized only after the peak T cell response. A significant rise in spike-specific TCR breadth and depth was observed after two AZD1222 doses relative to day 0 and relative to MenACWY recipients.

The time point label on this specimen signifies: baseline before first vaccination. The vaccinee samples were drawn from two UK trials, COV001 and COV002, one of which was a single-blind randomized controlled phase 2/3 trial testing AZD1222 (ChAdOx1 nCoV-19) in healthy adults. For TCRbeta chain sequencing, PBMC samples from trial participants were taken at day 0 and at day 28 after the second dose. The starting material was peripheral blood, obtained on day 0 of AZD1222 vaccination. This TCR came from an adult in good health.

Read as DNA, the sequence is TGTGCCAGCAGTGAACACAATGAGCAGTTCTTC. It codes for CASSEHNEQFF. The rearranged chain carries TRBV25-1 and TRBJ2-1, with the D segment identity uncertain. Taken from the germline V gene, the CDR1 and CDR2 loops are MGHDK and SYGVNS. The germline ends are 1 base apart after V is trimmed by 2 bases and J by 5 bases. The CDR3 numbers 11 residues from cysteine through phenylalanine. CDR3 DNA is the only sequence kept; it has 33 bases, read in frame from the first base.